Sequencing of this TCR beta chain was carried out in a study of vaccination and CD4 T cells after COVID-19. Overall study context: Overlapping spike peptides from SARS-CoV-2, HCoV-NL63, HCoV-OC43 and HCoV-229E served to stimulate the cells.

Once obtained from cultured CD4+ T cells, the DNA was sequenced using the Oncomine TCR Beta short-read assay. TCRdb recomputed calls from the PCR reads with MiXCR, one row per CDR3 protein. The sample holds more than 9,000 distinct CDR3 sequences; less than 50% are singletons and the top ten take about 22%. As for treatment: roughly 10-day PBMC culture with coronavirus spike peptide pools or control peptides (ViraFEST assay). These CD4+ T cells came from roughly nine-day cultures by negative selection. The CDR3 runs 14 residues. V lost 3 bases, J lost 0 bases, and 9 bases lay in between. The germline V gene has CDR1 SQVTM and CDR2 ANQGSEA. Concerning this clonotype itself: Its antigen is unknown.

Input material: cultured CD4+ T cells from blood. The chain couples TRBV29-1 to TRBJ1-3, with no clear D. This sequence was found in a human donor with COVID-19. CDR3 protein: CSVDPSGSGNTIYF. CDR3 coding DNA: TGCAGCGTTGACCCATCAGGCTCTGGAAACACCATATATTTT.